The sequence of this TCR beta chain was determined in a study of blood T cell repertoires in COVID-19. Study-level background: Samples of COVID-19 (acute and convalescent) were obtained from the United States, Italy and Spain. T cells, B-cell-depleted T cells, or PBMCs supplied cDNA or gDNA.

V shed 0 bases and J shed 5 bases, with 5 bases lying between them. Per the germline V gene, CDR1 is SGHRS and CDR2 is YFSETQ. This CDR3 spans 13 amino acids. Original methodology: The assay estimated nucleated cells by amplifying reference gene primers. Data came from immunoSEQ multiplex PCR; TCRdb stores just in-frame clones and leaves some out. The D gene and trimming were derived from the DNA, and the V and J assignments and clone size from that table. The table shows 85,000 to 110,000 clones, with approximately 90% occurring only once. The sample taken for sequencing was peripheral blood. The TCR comes from a woman of 80 years or more in a cohort sampled during active COVID-19. The chain carries TRBV5-1 and TRBJ1-4; D not resolved. The CDR3 loop is CASSLAQNEKLFF. The CDR3 region has the DNA TGCGCCAGCAGCTTGGCGCAGAATGAAAAACTGTTTTTT.